Sequencing of this T cell receptor beta chain was carried out in a study of shared clonotypes between healthy human individuals. As for the study in general: CD4 naive and memory got three plates each, CD8 naive two, CD8 memory one. General study points: Estimated richness values were generally larger in naive subsets than in memory subsets. Between a few donors, naive CD4 clonotypes were shared at a level of about 5%.

Measured with immunoSEQ multiplex PCR; TCRdb has only the in-frame clones, and not every one. This table holds approximately 1.1 million clones, 78% found once. Between the trimmed V and J ends, which lost 6 bases and 3 bases, there was a span of 4 bases. The CDR3 covers 11 residues. Germline V lookup: CDR1 MDHEN, CDR2 SYDVKM. As concerns this clone: Its antigen is currently unknown.

The V gene is TRBV28, the J gene TRBJ2-3; D remains unclear. Sequencing used memory CD4+ T cells from PBMCs. The subset: CD45RA-negative fraction. This clonotype originated in a man aged 18 to 35 in good health. Some clones in this sample may be carry-over from other donors' samples. CDR3 nucleotide sequence: TGTGCCAGCAGGATGACAGATACGCAGTATTTT. Its protein product is CASRMTDTQYF.